The entry below gives a single T cell receptor (beta chain) sequence along with its context. The sample belongs to a study of CD8 T cells in Susac syndrome. Reverse transcription of about 0.5 to 1 ug RNA was carried out with random hexamers. Amplification of TCR beta CDR3 was carried out by immunoSEQ multiplex PCR, which covered 54 Vbeta and 13 Jbeta segments. TCRdb re-called the immunoSEQ multiplex PCR reads with MiXCR, one entry per CDR3 protein. The table includes tens of thousands of distinct CDR3 sequences, just under 95% detected once. Per the germline V gene, CDR1 is MNHEY and CDR2 is SMNVEV (reference sequence). V lost 4 bases and J lost 0; bases outside the gene matches: 6. This CDR3 comprises 16 residues. CD8+ and CD4+ T cells were negatively isolated; TEMRA cells were FACS-enriched.

This TCR derives from a human donor in good health. This sequence joins TRBV27 and TRBJ1-1, with 9 bases lining up with TRBD1. The material sequenced was CD8+ T cells from PBMCs. In DNA form, the CDR3 reads TGTGCCAGCAGTTCGGGACAGGGCGCTGTGAACACTGAAGCTTTCTTT. It translates to CASSSGQGAVNTEAFF.